A selection of T cell receptor beta chains follows, all from one sample in a study of regulatory T cells in long-lasting Graves disease. TCRdb analysed the multiplex PCR reads with MiXCR anew, one entry per CDR3 protein. The top ten clones hold 10% to 15% of a sample with 500,000 or so distinct CDR3 sequences, around 16% of them seen once. The data were also submitted as part of a second study, on T cells in Graves' hyperthyroidism and ophthalmopathy.

Material: peripheral blood mononuclear cells (PBMCs), obtained at new diagnosis, from a patient treated with antithyroid drugs. The receptors originated from a man between 35 and 55 years old with Graves disease. Both conserved end residues are trimmed from each CDR3.

V gene	J gene	CDR3 protein
TRBV5-5	TRBJ2-1	ASSWGGSSYNEQF
TRBV3-1	TRBJ1-2	ASSPTRTTFYGYT
TRBV13	TRBJ1-6	ASSLGPTAGGHLH
TRBV10-3	TRBJ1-1	ACKPGHKGAEAF
TRBV5-1	TRBJ2-7	ASSPTSGSLYEQY
TRBV28	TRBJ1-2	ASSLGGATFAGGYT
TRBV5-1	TRBJ1-1	ASSLESTGGLMNTEAF
TRBV18	TRBJ2-1	ASSPPGTSGNYNEQF
TRBV2	TRBJ2-7	ASRQGADEQY
TRBV7-6	TRBJ2-6	ASSLRAWLSGANVLT
TRBV5-1	TRBJ2-1	ASSLGLAGSNEQF
TRBV20-1	TRBJ2-1	SARVTSSYNEQF
TRBV20-1	TRBJ1-5	SVGQGASNQPQH
TRBV19	TRBJ2-7	ASSLTNSYEQY
TRBV20-1	TRBJ2-7	SATGGVYGQY
TRBV12-3/TRBV12-4	TRBJ2-7	ASSRPTYEQY
TRBV6-2/TRBV6-3	TRBJ2-1	ASSVLGTSYNEQF
TRBV6-1	TRBJ2-2	ASTIQGRSTGELF
TRBV20-1	TRBJ2-2	SASRTSGYTGELF
TRBV5-1	TRBJ1-5	ASSDAQGTQPQH
TRBV28	TRBJ1-1	ASSGSLNTEAF
TRBV6-5	TRBJ2-5	ASSYAPGETQY
TRBV20-1	TRBJ2-7	SARDRSDRISYEQY
TRBV18	TRBJ2-1	ASSPRTGSENEQF
TRBV28	TRBJ2-7	ASSPGQTYYEQY
TRBV29-1	TRBJ2-1	SVAYIPYNEQF
TRBV5-1	TRBJ2-3	ASSLNMRDSTDTQY
TRBV28	TRBJ1-3	ASSLLPGSGNTIY
TRBV6-1	TRBJ1-5	ASNQGVGQPQH
TRBV5-1	TRBJ2-2	ASSAPGTTNTGELF
TRBV20-1	TRBJ2-7	SAREGTAIDSEEQY
TRBV6-1	TRBJ2-7	ASNFKPPYEQY
TRBV7-3	TRBJ2-3	ASSSPGNTQY
TRBV2	TRBJ1-1	ASSEMRPPKGPEAF
TRBV4-2	TRBJ2-3	ASSQGLATDTQY
TRBV9	TRBJ2-1	ASSGPSPYNEQF
TRBV7-9	TRBJ2-7	ASSYTQGEQY
TRBV20-1	TRBJ1-1	SASRAGRRTEAF
TRBV10-1	TRBJ2-2	ASGSAGELF
TRBV14	TRBJ2-2	ASSQEGSNALTGELF